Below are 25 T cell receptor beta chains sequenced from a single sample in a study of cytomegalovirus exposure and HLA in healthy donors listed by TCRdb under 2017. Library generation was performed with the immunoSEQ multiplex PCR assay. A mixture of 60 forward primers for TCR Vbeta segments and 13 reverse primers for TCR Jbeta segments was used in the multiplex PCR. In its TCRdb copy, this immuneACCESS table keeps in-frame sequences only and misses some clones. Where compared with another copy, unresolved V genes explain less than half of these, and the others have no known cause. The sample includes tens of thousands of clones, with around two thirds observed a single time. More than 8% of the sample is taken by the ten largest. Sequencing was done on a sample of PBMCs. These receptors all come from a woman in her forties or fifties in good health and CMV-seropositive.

CDR3 coding DNA: TGTGCCAGCAGTGTCTCCCGGGACAGGGCACACAATTCACCCCTCCACTTT. It is translated as CASSVSRDRAHNSPLHF. The rearrangement links TRBV6-1 to TRBJ1-6; 9 nucleotides align to TRBD1. J lost 7 bases, V lost 4 bases, and 11 bases had no gene match. The length of the CDR3 is 17 residues. Germline V gene sequence: CDR1 MNHNS, CDR2 SASEGT.

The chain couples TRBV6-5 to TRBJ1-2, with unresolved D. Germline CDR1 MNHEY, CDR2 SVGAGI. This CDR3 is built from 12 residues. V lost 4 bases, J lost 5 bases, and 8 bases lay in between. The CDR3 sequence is CASSSTGYGYTF. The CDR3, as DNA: TGTGCCAGCAGTTCAACGGGGTATGGCTACACCTTC.

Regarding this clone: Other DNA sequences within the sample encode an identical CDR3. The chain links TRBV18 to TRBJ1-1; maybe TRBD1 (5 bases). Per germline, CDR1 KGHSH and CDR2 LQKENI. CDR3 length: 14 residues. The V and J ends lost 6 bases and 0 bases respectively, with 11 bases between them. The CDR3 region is CASSPTALNTEAFF. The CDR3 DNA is TGTGCCAGCTCCCCGACAGCCTTGAACACTGAAGCTTTCTTT.

CDR3 protein: CASGGALSYNEQFF. As DNA, the CDR3 is TGTGCCAGTGGCGGGGCCCTATCCTACAATGAGCAGTTCTTC. This rearrangement joins TRBV19 to TRBJ2-1; D perhaps matches TRBD2 (6 bases). CDR1 and CDR2 (germline): LNHDA, SQIVND (reference sequence). V was shortened by 8 bases and J by 1 base, with 12 bases between the two germline ends. The CDR3 consists of 14 residues.

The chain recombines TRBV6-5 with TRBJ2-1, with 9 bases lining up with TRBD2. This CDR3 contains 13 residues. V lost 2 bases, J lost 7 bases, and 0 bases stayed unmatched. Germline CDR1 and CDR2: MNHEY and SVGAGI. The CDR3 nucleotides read TGTGCCAGCAGTTACACTAGCGGGAATGAGCAGTTCTTC. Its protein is CASSYTSGNEQFF.

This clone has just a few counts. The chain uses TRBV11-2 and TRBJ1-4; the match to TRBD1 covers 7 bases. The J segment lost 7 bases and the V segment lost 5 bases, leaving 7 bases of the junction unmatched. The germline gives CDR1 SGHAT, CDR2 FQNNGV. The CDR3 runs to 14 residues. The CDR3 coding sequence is TGTGCCAGCAGCCAGGACAGGCCCCCTGAAAAACTGTTTTTT. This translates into CASSQDRPPEKLFF.

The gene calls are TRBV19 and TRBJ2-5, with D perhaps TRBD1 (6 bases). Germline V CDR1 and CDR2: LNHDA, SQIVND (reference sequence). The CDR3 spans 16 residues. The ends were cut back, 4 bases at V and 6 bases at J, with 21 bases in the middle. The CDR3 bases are TGTGCCAGTAGTAAAAACACAGGGTTGAGGGAAAAGACCCAGTACTTC. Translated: CASSKNTGLREKTQYF. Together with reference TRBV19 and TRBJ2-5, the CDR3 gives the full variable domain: DGGITQSPKYLFRKEGQNVTLSCEQNLNHDAMYWYRQDPGQGLRLIYYSQIVNDFQKGDIAEGYSVSREKKESFPLTVTSAQKNPTAFYLCASSKNTGLREKTQYFGPGTRLLVL.

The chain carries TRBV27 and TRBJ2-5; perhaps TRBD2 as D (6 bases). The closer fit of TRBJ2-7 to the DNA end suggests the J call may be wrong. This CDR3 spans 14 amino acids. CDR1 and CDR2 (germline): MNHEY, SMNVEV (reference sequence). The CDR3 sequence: CASSPTGVIYEQYF. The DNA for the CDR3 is TGTGCCAGCAGTCCCACGGGAGTCATATACGAGCAGTACTTC.

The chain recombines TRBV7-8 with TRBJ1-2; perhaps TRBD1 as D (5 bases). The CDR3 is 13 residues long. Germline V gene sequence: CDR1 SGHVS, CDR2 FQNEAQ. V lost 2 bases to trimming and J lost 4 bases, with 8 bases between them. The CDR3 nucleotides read TGTGCCAGCAGCTTATCCGGGGGCTATGGCTACACCTTC. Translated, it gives CASSLSGGYGYTF.

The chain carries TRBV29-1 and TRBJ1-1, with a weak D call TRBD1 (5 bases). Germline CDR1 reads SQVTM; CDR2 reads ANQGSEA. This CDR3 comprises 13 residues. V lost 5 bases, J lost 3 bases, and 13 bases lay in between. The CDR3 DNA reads TGCAGCGTTTCTCGGGAGGGGTACACTGAAGCTTTCTTT. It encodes CSVSREGYTEAFF.

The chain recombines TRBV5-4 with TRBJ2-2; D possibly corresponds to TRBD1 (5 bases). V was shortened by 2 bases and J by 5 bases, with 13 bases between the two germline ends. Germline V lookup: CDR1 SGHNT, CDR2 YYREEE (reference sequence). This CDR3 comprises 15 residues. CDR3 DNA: TGTGCCAGCAGCTTTTGGCAGGGTCGGACCGGGGAGCTGTTTTTT. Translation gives CASSFWQGRTGELFF.

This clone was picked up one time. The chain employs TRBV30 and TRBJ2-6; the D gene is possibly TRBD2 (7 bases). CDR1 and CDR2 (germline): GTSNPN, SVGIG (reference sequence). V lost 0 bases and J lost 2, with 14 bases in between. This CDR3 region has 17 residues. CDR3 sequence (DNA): TGTGCCTGGAGTGTAGGCCGGGGGGCTCCTGGGGCCAACGTCCTGACTTTC. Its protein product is CAWSVGRGAPGANVLTF.

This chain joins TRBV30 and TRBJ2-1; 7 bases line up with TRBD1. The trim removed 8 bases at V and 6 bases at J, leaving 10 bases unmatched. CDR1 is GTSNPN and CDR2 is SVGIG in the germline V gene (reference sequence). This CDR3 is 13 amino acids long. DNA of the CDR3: TGTGCCCGGCAAGGACAGGCGAGCAATGAGCAGTTCTTC. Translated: CARQGQASNEQFF.

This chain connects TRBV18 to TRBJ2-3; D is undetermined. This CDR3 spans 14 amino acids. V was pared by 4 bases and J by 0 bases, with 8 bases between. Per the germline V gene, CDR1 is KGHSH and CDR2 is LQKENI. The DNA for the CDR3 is TGTGCCAGCTCACAGACTGCTAGCACAGATACGCAGTATTTT. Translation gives CASSQTASTDTQYF. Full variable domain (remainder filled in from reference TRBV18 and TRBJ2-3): NAGVMQNPRHLVRRRGQEARLRCSPMKGHSHVYWYRQLPEEGLKFMVYLQKENIIDESGMPKERFSAEFPKEGPSILRIQQVVRGDSAAYFCASSQTASTDTQYFGPGTRLTVL.

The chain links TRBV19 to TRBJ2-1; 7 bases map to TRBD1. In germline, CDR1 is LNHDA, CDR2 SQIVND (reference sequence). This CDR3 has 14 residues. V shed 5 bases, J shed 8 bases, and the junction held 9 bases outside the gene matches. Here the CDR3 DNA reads TGTGCCAGTAGTCTCCGGGACAGTCTCGATGAGCAGTTCTTC. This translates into CASSLRDSLDEQFF.

The CDR3 here is CATHSGTASYEQYF. CDR3 nucleotides: TGTGCCACCCACTCCGGGACAGCCTCCTACGAGCAGTACTTC. The chain carries TRBV6-1 and TRBJ2-7; 7 nucleotides line up with TRBD1. Trimming cost V 10 bases and J 0 bases; bases outside gene matches: 9. Germline assignment: CDR1 MNHNS and CDR2 SASEGT. This CDR3 region has 14 residues.

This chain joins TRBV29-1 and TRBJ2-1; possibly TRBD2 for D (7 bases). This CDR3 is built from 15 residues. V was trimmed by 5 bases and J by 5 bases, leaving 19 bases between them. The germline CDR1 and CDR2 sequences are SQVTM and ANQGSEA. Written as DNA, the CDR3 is TGCAGCGTTAGGGGGATCGGGGGAGGGAACAATGAGCAGTTCTTC. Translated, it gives CSVRGIGGGNNEQFF.

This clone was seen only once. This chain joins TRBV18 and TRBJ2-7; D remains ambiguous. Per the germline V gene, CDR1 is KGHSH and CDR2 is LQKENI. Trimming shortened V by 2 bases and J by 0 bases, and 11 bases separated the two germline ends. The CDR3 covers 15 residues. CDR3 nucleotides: TGTGCCAGCTCACCATGGGCTGATTCCTCCTACGAGCAGTACTTC. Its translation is CASSPWADSSYEQYF.

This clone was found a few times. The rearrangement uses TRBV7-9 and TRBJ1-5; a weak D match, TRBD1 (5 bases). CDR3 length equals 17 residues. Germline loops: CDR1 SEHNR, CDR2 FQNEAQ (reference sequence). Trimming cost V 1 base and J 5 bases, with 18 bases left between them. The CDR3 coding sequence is TGTGCCAGCAGCTTAGTGGATACGGGACGGGGGGATCAGCCCCAGCATTTT. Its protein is CASSLVDTGRGDQPQHF.

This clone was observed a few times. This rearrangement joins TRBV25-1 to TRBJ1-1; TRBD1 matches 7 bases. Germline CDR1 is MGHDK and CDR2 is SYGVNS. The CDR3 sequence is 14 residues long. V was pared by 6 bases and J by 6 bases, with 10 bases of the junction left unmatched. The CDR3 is CASSETYDRAEAFF. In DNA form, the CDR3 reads TGTGCCAGCAGCGAAACCTACGACAGGGCTGAAGCTTTCTTT.

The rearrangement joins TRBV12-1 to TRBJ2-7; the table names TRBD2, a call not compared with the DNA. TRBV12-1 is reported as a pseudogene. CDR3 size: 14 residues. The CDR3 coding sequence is TGTGCCAGCAGCCGGACGGGACTCCGCCACGAGCAGTACTTC. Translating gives CASSRTGLRHEQYF.

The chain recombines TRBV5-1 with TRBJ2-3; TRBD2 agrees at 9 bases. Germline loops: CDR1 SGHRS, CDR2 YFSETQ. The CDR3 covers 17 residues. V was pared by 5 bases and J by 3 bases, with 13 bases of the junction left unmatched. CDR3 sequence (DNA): TGCGCCAGCAGAGTTATGGGCGGGGGGGCTTGGACAGATACGCAGTATTTT. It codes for CASRVMGGGAWTDTQYF.

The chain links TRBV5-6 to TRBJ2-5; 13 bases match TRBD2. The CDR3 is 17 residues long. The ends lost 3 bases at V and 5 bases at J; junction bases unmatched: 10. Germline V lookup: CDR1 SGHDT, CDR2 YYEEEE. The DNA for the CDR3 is TGTGCCAGCAGCTACAGGACTAGCGGGAGTGCGGAGGAGACCCAGTACTTC. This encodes CASSYRTSGSAEETQYF.

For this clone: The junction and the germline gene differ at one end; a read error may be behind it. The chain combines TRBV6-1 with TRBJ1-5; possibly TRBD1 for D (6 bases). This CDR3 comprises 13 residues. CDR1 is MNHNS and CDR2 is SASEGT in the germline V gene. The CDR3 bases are TGTGCCAGCAGTGAGATTCCTCGTGTAGGGGGTAATTTT. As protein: CASSEIPRVGGNF.

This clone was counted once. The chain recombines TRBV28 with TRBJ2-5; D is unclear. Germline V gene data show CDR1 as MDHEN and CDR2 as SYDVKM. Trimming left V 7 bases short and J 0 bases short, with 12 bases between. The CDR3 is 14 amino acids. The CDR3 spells CASMTPRYQETQYF. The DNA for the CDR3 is TGTGCCAGCATGACTCCACGGTACCAAGAGACCCAGTACTTC.